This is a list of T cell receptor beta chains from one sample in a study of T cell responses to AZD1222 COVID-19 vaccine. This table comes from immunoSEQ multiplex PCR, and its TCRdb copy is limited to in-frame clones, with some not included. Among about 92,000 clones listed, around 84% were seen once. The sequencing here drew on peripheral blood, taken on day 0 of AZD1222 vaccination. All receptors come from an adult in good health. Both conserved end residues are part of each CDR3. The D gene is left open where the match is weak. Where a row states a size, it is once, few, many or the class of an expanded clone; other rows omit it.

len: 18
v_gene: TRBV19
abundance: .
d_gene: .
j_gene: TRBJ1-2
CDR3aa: CASSRDTTWDYENYGYTF
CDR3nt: TGTGCCAGTAGTAGGGATACAACCTGGGACTATGAGAACTATGGCTACACCTTC

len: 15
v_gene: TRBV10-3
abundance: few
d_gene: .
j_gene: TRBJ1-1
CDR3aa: CAISAAGTVNTEAFF
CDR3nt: TGTGCCATCAGTGCCGCCGGGACGGTGAACACTGAAGCTTTCTTT

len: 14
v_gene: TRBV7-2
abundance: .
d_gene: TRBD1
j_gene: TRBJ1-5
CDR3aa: CASSPGTVNQPQHF
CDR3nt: TGTGCCAGCAGCCCCGGGACAGTCAATCAGCCCCAGCATTTT

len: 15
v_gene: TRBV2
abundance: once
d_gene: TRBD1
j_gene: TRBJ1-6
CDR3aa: CASSDYRGPNSPLHF
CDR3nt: TGTGCCAGCAGTGACTACAGGGGTCCCAATTCACCCCTCCACTTT

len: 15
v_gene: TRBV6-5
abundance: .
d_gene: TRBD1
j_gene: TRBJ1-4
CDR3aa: CASRTGYGTNEKLFF
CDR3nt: TGTGCCAGCAGGACAGGGTACGGAACTAATGAAAAACTGTTTTTT

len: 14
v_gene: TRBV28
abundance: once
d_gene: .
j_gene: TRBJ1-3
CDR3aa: CASRPTGVRNTIYF
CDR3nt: TGTGCCAGCAGACCTACAGGTGTTCGAAACACCATATATTTT

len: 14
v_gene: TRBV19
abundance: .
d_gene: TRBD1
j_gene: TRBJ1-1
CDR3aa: CASSKGAWDTEAFF
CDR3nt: TGTGCCAGTAGTAAGGGGGCCTGGGACACTGAAGCTTTCTTT

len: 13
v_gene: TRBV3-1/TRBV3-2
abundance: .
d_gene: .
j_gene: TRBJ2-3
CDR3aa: CASSHNTRSTQYF
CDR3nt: TGTGCCAGCAGCCACAACACGAGGAGTACGCAGTATTTT

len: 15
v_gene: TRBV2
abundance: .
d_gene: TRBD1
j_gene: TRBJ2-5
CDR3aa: CASSEDGQGQETQYF
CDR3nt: TGTGCCAGCAGTGAAGACGGACAGGGGCAAGAGACCCAGTACTTC

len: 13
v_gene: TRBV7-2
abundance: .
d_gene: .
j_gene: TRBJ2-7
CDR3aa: CASSSPGLTEQYF
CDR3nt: TGTGCCAGCAGCTCCCCCGGCCTCACCGAGCAGTACTTC

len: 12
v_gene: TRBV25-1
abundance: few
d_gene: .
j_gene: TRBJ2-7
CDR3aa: CASNDAAYEQYF
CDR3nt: TGTGCCAGCAACGACGCCGCCTACGAGCAGTACTTC

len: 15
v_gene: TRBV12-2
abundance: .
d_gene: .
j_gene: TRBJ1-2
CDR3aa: CASRLHSTANYGYTF
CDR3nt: TGTGCAAGTCGCTTACATTCGACAGCTAACTATGGCTACACCTTC

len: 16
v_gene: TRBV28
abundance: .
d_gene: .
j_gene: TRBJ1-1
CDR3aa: CASSNQGSLLGTEAFF
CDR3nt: TGTGCCAGCAGCAACCAGGGATCGCTTTTGGGCACTGAAGCTTTCTTT

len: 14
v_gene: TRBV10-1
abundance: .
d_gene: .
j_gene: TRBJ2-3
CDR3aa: CASSELGDPDTQYF
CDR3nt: TGCGCCAGCAGTGAACTGGGCGATCCAGATACGCAGTATTTT

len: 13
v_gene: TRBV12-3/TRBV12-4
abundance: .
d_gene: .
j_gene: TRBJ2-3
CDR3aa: CASSLEITDTQYF
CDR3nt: TGTGCCAGCAGTTTAGAGATCACAGATACGCAGTATTTT

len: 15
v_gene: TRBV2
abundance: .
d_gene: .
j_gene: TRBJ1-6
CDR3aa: CASSEPPPGVSPLHF
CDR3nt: TGTGCCAGCAGTGAGCCCCCCCCGGGGGTGTCACCCCTCCACTTT

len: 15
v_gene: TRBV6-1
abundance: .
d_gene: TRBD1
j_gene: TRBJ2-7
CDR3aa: CASSEGQGASYEQYF
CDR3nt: TGTGCCAGCAGTGAGGGGCAGGGGGCATCCTACGAGCAGTACTTC

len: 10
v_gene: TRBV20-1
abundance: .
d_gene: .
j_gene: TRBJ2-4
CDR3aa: CSAAPDIQYF
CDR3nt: TGCAGTGCAGCTCCTGACATTCAGTACTTC

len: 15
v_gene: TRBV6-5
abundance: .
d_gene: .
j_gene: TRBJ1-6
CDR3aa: CASSRAGPYNSPLHF
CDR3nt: TGTGCCAGCAGCCGCGCCGGGCCCTATAATTCACCCCTCCACTTT

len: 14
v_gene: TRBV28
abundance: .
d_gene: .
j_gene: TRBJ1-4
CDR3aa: CASSWTATNEKLFF
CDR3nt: TGTGCCAGCAGTTGGACAGCAACTAATGAAAAACTGTTTTTT

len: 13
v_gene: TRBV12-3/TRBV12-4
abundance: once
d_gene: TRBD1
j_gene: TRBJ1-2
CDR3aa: CASRLQGNYGYTF
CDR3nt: TGTGCCAGCAGGCTACAGGGGAACTATGGCTACACCTTC

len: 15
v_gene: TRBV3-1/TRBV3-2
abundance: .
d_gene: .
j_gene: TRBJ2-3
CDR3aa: CASSQQSGARNTQYF
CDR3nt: TGTGCCAGCAGCCAACAGTCAGGAGCCCGGAATACGCAGTATTTT

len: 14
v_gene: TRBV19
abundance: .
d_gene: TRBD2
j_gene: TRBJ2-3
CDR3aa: CASKGAGGQDTQYF
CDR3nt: TGTGCCAGTAAAGGGGCGGGGGGGCAAGATACGCAGTATTTT

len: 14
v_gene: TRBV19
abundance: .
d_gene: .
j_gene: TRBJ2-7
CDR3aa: CASSWGQRGGEQYF
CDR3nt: TGTGCCAGTAGTTGGGGACAGCGGGGTGGCGAGCAGTACTTC

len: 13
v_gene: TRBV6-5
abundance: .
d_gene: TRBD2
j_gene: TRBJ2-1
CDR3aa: CAGRLAGGNEQFF
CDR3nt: TGTGCCGGAAGACTAGCGGGGGGGAATGAGCAGTTCTTC

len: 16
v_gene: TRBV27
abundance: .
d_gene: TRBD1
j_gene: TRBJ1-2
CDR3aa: CASSTHGQEGERGYTF
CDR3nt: TGTGCCAGCAGTACCCACGGACAGGAGGGGGAGAGGGGCTACACCTTC

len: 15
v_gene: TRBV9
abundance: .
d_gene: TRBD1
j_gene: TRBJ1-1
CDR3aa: CASSPTGTANTEAFF
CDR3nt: TGTGCCAGCAGCCCCACCGGGACAGCGAACACTGAAGCTTTCTTT

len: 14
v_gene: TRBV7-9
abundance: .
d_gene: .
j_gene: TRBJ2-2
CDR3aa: CASFSNTYTGELFF
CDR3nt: TGTGCCAGCTTCAGCAACACCTACACCGGGGAGCTGTTTTTT

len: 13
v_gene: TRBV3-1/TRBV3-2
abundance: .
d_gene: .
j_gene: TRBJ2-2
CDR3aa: CASSQIPTGELFF
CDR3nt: TGTGCCAGCAGCCAGATTCCTACCGGGGAGCTGTTTTTT

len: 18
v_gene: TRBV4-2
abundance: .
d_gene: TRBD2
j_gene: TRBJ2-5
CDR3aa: CASSLALGGGGDQETQYF
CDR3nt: TGTGCCAGCAGCCTCGCTCTAGGGGGCGGGGGGGACCAAGAGACCCAGTACTTC

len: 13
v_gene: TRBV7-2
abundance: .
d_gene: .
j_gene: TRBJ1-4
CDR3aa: CASSRDLGEKLFF
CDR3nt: TGTGCCAGCAGCCGGGACTTAGGAGAAAAACTGTTTTTT

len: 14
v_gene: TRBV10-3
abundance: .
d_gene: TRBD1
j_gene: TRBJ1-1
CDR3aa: CAISAGTGGTEAFF
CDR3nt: TGTGCCATCAGTGCCGGGACAGGGGGCACTGAAGCTTTCTTT

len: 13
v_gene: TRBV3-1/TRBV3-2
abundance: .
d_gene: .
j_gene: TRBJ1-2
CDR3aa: CASSRILGSGYTF
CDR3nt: TGTGCCAGCAGCCGCATTCTGGGTAGTGGCTACACCTTC

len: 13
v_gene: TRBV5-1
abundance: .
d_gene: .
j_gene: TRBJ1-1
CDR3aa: CASSEQINGEAFF
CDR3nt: TGCGCCAGCAGTGAACAGATTAATGGTGAAGCTTTCTTT

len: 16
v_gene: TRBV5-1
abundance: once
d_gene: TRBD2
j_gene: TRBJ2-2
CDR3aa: CASSLSSGGNTGELFF
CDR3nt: TGCGCCAGCAGCTTGAGTAGCGGGGGGAACACCGGGGAGCTGTTTTTT

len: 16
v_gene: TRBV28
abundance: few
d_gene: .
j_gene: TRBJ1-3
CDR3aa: CASSGPGGYSGNTIYF
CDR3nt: TGTGCCAGCAGCGGCCCCGGCGGATACTCTGGAAACACCATATATTTT

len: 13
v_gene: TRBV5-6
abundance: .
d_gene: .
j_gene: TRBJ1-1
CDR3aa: CASSGAGGLEAFF
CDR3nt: TGTGCCAGCAGCGGAGCCGGGGGGCTCGAAGCTTTCTTT

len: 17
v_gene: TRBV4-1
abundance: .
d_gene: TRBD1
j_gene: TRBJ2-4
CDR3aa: CASSQVGGQGDGNIQCF
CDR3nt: TGCGCCAGCAGCCAAGTCGGGGGACAGGGGGACGGAAACATTCAGTGCTTC

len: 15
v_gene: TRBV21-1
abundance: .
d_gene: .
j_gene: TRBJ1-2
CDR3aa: CASSKVSGGDYGYTF
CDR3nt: TGTGCCAGCAGCAAAGTTTCGGGGGGGGACTATGGCTACACCTTC

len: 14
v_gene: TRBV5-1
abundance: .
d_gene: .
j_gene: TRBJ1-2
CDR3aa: CASSLVPGEYGYTF
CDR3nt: TGCGCCAGCAGCTTGGTGCCGGGGGAATATGGCTACACCTTC

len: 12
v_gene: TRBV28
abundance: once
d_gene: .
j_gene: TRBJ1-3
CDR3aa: CASSSLRNTIYF
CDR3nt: TGTGCCAGCAGTTCCCTTAGAAACACCATATATTTT

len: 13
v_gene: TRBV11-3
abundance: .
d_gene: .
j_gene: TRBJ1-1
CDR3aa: CASSFAKNTEAFF
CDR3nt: TGTGCCAGCAGCTTTGCCAAGAACACTGAAGCTTTCTTT

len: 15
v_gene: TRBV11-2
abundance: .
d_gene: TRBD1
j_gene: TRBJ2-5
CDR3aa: CASSFWGQGQETQYF
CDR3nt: TGTGCCAGCAGCTTTTGGGGACAGGGCCAAGAGACCCAGTACTTC

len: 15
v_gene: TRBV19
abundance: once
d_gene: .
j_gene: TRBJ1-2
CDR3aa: CASSGGWGANYGYTF
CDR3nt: TGTGCCAGTAGTGGGGGTTGGGGAGCTAACTATGGCTACACCTTC

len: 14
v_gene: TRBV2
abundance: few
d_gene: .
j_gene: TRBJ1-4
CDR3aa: CASRLGHLNEKLFF
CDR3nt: TGTGCCAGCAGGCTGGGACACCTTAATGAAAAACTGTTTTTT

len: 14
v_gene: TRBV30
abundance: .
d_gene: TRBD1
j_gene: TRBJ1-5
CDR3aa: CAWKGTGRDQPQHF
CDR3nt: TGTGCCTGGAAGGGGACAGGGAGGGACCAGCCCCAGCATTTT

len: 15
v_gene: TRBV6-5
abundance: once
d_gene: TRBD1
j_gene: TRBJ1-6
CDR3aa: CASSYSGTEASPLHF
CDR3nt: TGTGCCAGCAGTTACTCCGGGACAGAGGCTTCACCCCTCCACTTT

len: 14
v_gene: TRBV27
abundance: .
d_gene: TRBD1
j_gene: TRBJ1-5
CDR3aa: CASSRQGSEQPQHF
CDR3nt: TGTGCCAGCAGTCGACAGGGATCGGAGCAGCCCCAGCATTTT

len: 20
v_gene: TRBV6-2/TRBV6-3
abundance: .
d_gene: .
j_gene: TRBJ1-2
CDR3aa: CASSYSKMGAPLILVYGYTF
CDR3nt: TGTGCCAGCAGTTACTCGAAGATGGGGGCGCCTCTAATACTCGTCTATGGCTACACCTTC

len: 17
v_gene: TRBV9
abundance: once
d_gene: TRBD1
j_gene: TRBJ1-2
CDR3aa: CASSADRGSTFNYGYTF
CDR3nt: TGTGCCAGCAGCGCCGACAGGGGTTCGACTTTTAACTATGGCTACACCTTC

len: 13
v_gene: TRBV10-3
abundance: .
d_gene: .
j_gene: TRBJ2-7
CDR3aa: CAISETTAGEQYF
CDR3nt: TGTGCCATCAGTGAGACGACAGCCGGCGAGCAGTACTTC

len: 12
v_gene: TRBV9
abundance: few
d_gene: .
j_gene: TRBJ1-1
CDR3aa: CASSGPGTEAFF
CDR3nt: TGTGCCAGCAGCGGCCCCGGGACTGAAGCTTTCTTT

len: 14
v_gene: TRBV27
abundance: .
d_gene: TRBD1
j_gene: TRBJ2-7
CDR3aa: CASSPRQGPYEQYF
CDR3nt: TGTGCCAGCAGTCCTCGACAGGGGCCTTACGAGCAGTACTTC

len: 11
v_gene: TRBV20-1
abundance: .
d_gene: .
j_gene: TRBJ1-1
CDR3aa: CSAGGSTKAFF
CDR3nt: TGCAGTGCTGGCGGGAGCACAAAAGCTTTCTTT

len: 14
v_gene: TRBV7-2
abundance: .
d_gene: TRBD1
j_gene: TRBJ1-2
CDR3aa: CASSFDRGNYGYTF
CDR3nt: TGTGCCAGCAGCTTCGACAGGGGGAACTATGGCTACACCTTC

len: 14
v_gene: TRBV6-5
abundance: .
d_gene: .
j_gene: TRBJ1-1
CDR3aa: CASSSNQGRTEAFF
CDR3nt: TGTGCCAGCAGTTCGAACCAGGGGCGGACTGAAGCTTTCTTT

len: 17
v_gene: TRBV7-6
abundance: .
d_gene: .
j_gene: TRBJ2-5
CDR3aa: CASSENAFTVGAKTQYF
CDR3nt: TGTGCCAGCAGCGAGAACGCCTTCACGGTGGGGGCGAAGACCCAGTACTTC